This TCR beta chain was sequenced in a study of T-cell reconstitution after alpha-beta-depleted transplantation in children. Regarding the study as a whole: Reportedly, roughly two months post-transplant, alpha-beta T cells arose from several hundred expanded graft clones. When one year had passed after transplant, most T-cell counts and diversity came from newly produced T cells.

Trimming removed 3 bases from V and 5 bases from J; junction bases left unmatched: 8. The CDR3 spans 16 residues. CDR1 is MDHEN and CDR2 is SYDVKM in the germline V gene. This clonotype was observed a few times. What it binds is unknown. During its preparation, the TCRbeta library received unique molecular identifiers. Each CDR3 protein gets one entry after TCRdb re-called the PCR reads with MiXCR. The data hold 500,000 to 650,000 distinct CDR3 sequences, with roughly 13% observed a single time. The clonotype was recovered from a male patient between 10 and 17 years old who had a stem cell transplant for acute myeloid leukemia, so the T cells may come from the graft donor. V and J are TRBV28 and TRBJ2-1, with 9 bases that match TRBD1. The material sequenced was PBMCs, mostly from graft donor cells, taken 360 days after TCRalphabeta/CD19-depleted stem cell transplant. The CDR3 bases are TGTGCCAGCAGTTTCCGGACAGGGGCGGCCGACAATGAGCAGTTCTTC. Its protein product is CASSFRTGAADNEQFF.